The 14 T cell receptor beta chains below were found in one sample sequenced in a study of T cells in Graves' hyperthyroidism and ophthalmopathy. Amplification targeted TCR beta CDR3 regions from RNA transcripts. Initially, a first-round RT-PCR of the TCR CDR3 employed the HTBI primer set. TCRdb re-called the multiplex PCR reads with MiXCR, one entry per CDR3 protein. This repertoire shows under 450,000 distinct CDR3 sequences, about a sixth found once; its top ten account for approximately 33%. Sequencing was done on a sample of blood. Source of these receptors: a woman aged 25 to 39 with Graves' hyperthyroidism that later progressed to Graves' ophthalmopathy.

The chain employs TRBV2 and TRBJ2-3; 7 bases are shared with TRBD2. Trimming took 7 bases from V and 0 from J; bases not matched to a gene: 4. CDR3 length equals 14 residues. The V gene's germline CDR1 is SNHLY and CDR2 FYNNEI. The CDR3 DNA is TGTGCCAGCAACCGGGACTACAGCACAGATACGCAGTATTTT. Protein: CASNRDYSTDTQYF. The variable domain in full, with the rest retrieved from reference TRBV2 and TRBJ2-3, is EPEVTQTPSHQVTQMGQEVILRCVPISNHLYFYWYRQILGQKVEFLVSFYNNEISEKSEIFDDQFSVERPDGSNFTLKIRSTKLEDSAMYFCASNRDYSTDTQYFGPGTRLTVL.

This clonotype was detected only a few times. V gene TRBV27 combines with J gene TRBJ1-1; D ambiguous. The CDR3 is 13 amino acids. V was trimmed by 4 bases and J by 6 bases, leaving 12 bases between them. The germline V gene has CDR1 MNHEY and CDR2 SMNVEV (reference sequence). The CDR3 is CASSSRVRAEAFF. CDR3 in DNA: TGTGCCAGCAGTTCCAGAGTTCGCGCTGAAGCTTTCTTT.

The V and J genes are TRBV24-1 and TRBJ2-3; a possible D gene is TRBD2 (6 bases). The length of the CDR3 is 14 residues. Trimming stripped 4 bases from V and 2 bases from J, with 9 bases between. Germline assignment: CDR1 KGHDR and CDR2 SFDVKD. The CDR3 bases are TGTGCCACCAGTGAACGGGAGCCCACAGATACGCAGTATTTT. This gives the protein CATSEREPTDTQYF.

V and J are TRBV27 and TRBJ1-5; 10 nucleotides line up with TRBD1. With V trimmed by 2 bases and J by 7 bases, 11 bases remained unmatched. This CDR3 is 17 amino acids long. Germline lookup yields CDR1 MNHEY and CDR2 SMNVEV (reference sequence). CDR3 loop: CASSLIGGTGVKQPQHF. CDR3 in DNA: TGTGCCAGCAGTTTAATCGGCGGGACAGGGGTCAAGCAGCCCCAGCATTTT.

In this sample, this clonotype turned up many times. V and J are TRBV28 and TRBJ2-7; D might be TRBD2 (6 bases). Deletions cut 5 bases from V and 3 bases from J, with 11 bases between. CDR1 MDHEN and CDR2 SYDVKM come from the germline V gene. This CDR3 spans 13 amino acids. The CDR3 reads CASSPPGGYEQYF. The CDR3 DNA is TGTGCCAGCAGTCCCCCCGGGGGCTACGAGCAGTACTTC.

The V call is TRBV5-1, the J call TRBJ1-3, with D possibly matching TRBD1 (6 bases). The V end lost 0 bases, the J end lost 0 bases, and 10 bases lay between the germline ends. Germline lookup yields CDR1 SGHRS and CDR2 YFSETQ. The length of the CDR3 is 16 residues. The CDR3 reads CASSLEGGSSGNTIYF. In DNA form, the CDR3 reads TGCGCCAGCAGCTTGGAGGGGGGAAGCTCTGGAAACACCATATATTTT.

This clonotype turned up a few times. The chain joins TRBV10-2 to TRBJ2-3; 14 bases line up with TRBD2. Trimming took 6 bases from V and 4 from J; bases not matched to a gene: 6. The CDR3 is made up of 16 amino acids. CDR1 is WSHSY, CDR2 SAAADI, per germline. DNA for the CDR3: TGCGCCAGCAGGAGGGGACTAGCGGGAGTGGCAGATACGCAGTATTTT. Translated: CASRRGLAGVADTQYF.

The chain recombines TRBV15 with TRBJ1-5, with a possible D match to TRBD1 (6 bases). The CDR3 spans 17 residues. Germline CDR1 and CDR2: LNHNV and YYDKDF (reference sequence). V lost 0 bases, J lost 0 bases, and 12 bases lay in between. CDR3 nucleotides: TGTGCCACCAGCAGAGATGTGACAGGCTCTAGCAATCAGCCCCAGCATTTT. Protein: CATSRDVTGSSNQPQHF.

The CDR3 DNA reads as TGCGCCAGCAGCCAGCTAGGGACAGGCGCCTACGAGCAGTACTTC. This encodes CASSQLGTGAYEQYF. The chain combines TRBV4-1 with TRBJ2-7; 8 nucleotides align to TRBD1. The V gene end was trimmed by 3 bases and the J gene end by 2 bases; junction bases not matched to a gene: 6. CDR1 and CDR2 (germline): MGHRA, YSYEKL. The length of the CDR3 is 15 residues.

This clonotype was counted many times. This rearrangement joins TRBV7-9 to TRBJ2-3; 7 bases are shared with TRBD2. Losses at the gene ends were 5 bases for V and 6 bases for J; bases not matched to a gene: 11. The CDR3 is 15 amino acids. Per the germline V gene, CDR1 is SEHNR and CDR2 is FQNEAQ (reference sequence). DNA for the CDR3: TGTGCCAGCAGCAGCGGGGCGAGCACCCTCGATACGCAGTATTTT. This sequence encodes CASSSGASTLDTQYF.

This clonotype has only a few counts. The rearrangement joins TRBV20-1 to TRBJ1-6; tentative D call: TRBD1 (6 bases). The CDR3 has 18 amino acids. V was clipped by 1 base and J by 7 bases, with 23 bases between them. Germline CDR1 DFQATT, CDR2 SNEGSKA (reference sequence). CDR3 amino acids: CSARVGGGAPQGNSPLHF. The CDR3, as DNA: TGCAGTGCTAGAGTAGGAGGGGGGGCCCCTCAAGGGAATTCACCCCTCCACTTT.

There are a few counts of this clonotype. V is TRBV28 and J is TRBJ1-5, with D hard to call. V was clipped by 8 bases and J by 11 bases, with 10 bases between them. Germline CDR1 MDHEN, CDR2 SYDVKM. This CDR3 region has 10 residues. The CDR3 loop reads CASLGETQHF. In nucleotides, the CDR3 is TGTGCCAGCCTCGGGGAGACCCAGCATTTT.

A few counts support this clonotype. The CDR3 DNA sequence: TGTGCCATCAGTGAACTAAATCAGCCCCAGCATTTT. Translated, it gives CAISELNQPQHF. The chain carries TRBV10-3 and TRBJ1-5; D is ambiguous. The V gene lost 3 bases and the J gene lost 4 bases, with 4 bases spanning the gap. The CDR3 totals 12 residues. Germline V gives CDR1 ENHRY, CDR2 SYGVKD.

The rearrangement uses TRBV25-1 and TRBJ2-1; D gene uncertain. With 7 bases removed from V and 5 bases from J, the gap between germline ends came to 12 bases. CDR1 is MGHDK and CDR2 is SYGVNS in the germline V gene. CDR3 length: 13 amino acids. The CDR3 is CASTGLRDNEQFF. In DNA form, the CDR3 reads TGTGCCAGCACAGGCTTGCGAGACAATGAGCAGTTCTTC. The full variable domain, its missing parts supplied by reference TRBV25-1 and TRBJ2-1, is EADIYQTPRYLVIGTGKKITLECSQTMGHDKMYWYQQDPGMELHLIHYSYGVNSTEKGDLSSESTVSRIRTEHFPLTLESARPSHTSQYLCASTGLRDNEQFFGPGTRLTVL.